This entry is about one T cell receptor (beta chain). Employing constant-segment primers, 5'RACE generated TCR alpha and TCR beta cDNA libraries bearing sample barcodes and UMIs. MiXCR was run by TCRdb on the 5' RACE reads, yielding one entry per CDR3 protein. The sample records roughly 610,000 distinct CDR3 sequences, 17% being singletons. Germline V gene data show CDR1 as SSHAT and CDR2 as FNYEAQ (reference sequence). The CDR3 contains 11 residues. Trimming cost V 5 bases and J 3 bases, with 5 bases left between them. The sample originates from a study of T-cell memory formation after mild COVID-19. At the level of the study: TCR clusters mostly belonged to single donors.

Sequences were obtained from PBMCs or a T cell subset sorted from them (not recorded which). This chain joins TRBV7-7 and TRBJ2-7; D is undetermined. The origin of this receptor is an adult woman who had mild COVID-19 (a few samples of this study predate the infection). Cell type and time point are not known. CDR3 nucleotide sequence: TGTGCCAGCAGCGGAGACTACGAGCAGTACTTC. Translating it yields CASSGDYEQYF.